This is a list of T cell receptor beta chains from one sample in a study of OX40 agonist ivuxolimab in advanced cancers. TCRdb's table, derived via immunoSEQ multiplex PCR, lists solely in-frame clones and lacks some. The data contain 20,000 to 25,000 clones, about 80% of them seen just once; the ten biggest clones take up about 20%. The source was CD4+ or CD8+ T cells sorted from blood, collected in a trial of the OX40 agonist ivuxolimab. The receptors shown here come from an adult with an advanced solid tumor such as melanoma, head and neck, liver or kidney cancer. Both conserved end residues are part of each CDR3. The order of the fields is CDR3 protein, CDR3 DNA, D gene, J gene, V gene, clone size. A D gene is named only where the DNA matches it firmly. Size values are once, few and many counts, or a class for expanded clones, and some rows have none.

CASRFISDRVNQPQHF TGTGCCAGCAGATTTATCAGCGACAGGGTCAATCAGCCCCAGCATTTT TRBD1 TRBJ1-5 TRBV28 once
CASSTQGAYTGELFF TGTGCCAGTTCAACCCAGGGGGCTTACACCGGGGAGCTGTTTTTT TRBD1 TRBJ2-2 TRBV14 NA
CSVPYYNEQFF TGCAGTGTCCCATATTACAATGAGCAGTTCTTC NA TRBJ2-1 TRBV20-1 once
CASSPGQVLDYTF TGTGCCAGCAGTCCCGGACAGGTTTTGGACTACACCTTC TRBD1 TRBJ1-2 TRBV27 NA
CASSLNRIFSYEQYF TGTGCCAGCAGTTTAAACCGCATCTTCTCCTACGAGCAGTACTTC NA TRBJ2-7 TRBV28 NA
CASSSQGGYGYTF TGTGCCAGCAGCTCCCAGGGAGGCTATGGCTACACCTTC NA TRBJ1-2 TRBV5-4 NA
CASSRLAGETQYF TGCGCCAGCAGCCGTCTAGCGGGAGAGACCCAGTACTTC TRBD2 TRBJ2-5 TRBV4-1 NA
CASSRNRGYEQYF TGCGCCAGCAGTCGTAACAGGGGGTACGAGCAGTACTTC TRBD1 TRBJ2-7 TRBV23-1 NA
CASSLWPGASYNEQFF TGTGCCAGCAGCTTATGGCCAGGGGCATCCTACAATGAGCAGTTCTTC NA TRBJ2-1 TRBV7-9 NA
CATSGRTGDGYSNQPQHF TGTGCCACCAGCGGAAGGACAGGGGATGGGTATAGCAATCAGCCCCAGCATTTT TRBD1 TRBJ1-5 TRBV15 NA
CASNYYNEQFF TGTGCCAGCAATTACTACAATGAGCAGTTCTTC NA TRBJ2-1 TRBV27 NA
CASRGTSGYEQYF TGCGCCAGCAGGGGGACTAGCGGCTACGAGCAGTACTTC TRBD2 TRBJ2-7 TRBV5-1 NA
CASSATSGDSYEQYF TGTGCCAGCAGTGCGACTAGCGGGGATTCCTACGAGCAGTACTTC TRBD2 TRBJ2-7 TRBV28 NA
CASSFYQGVPYF TGTGCCAGCAGCTTTTACCAGGGGGTTCCGTACTTC TRBD1 TRBJ2-7 TRBV5-8 NA
CASSQAPSGSYEQYF TGCGCCAGCAGCCAAGCCCCTAGCGGGAGTTACGAGCAGTACTTC TRBD2 TRBJ2-7 TRBV4-1 NA
CASSLAGDTQYF TGCGCCAGCAGCTTGGCCGGAGATACGCAGTATTTT NA TRBJ2-3 TRBV5-1 NA
CACSTGESEKLFF TGTGCCTGCTCCACAGGGGAGAGTGAAAAACTGTTTTTT TRBD1 TRBJ1-4 TRBV6-1 NA
CASSLAGNYGQYF TGCGCCAGCAGCTTGGCGGGTAATTACGGGCAGTACTTC NA TRBJ2-7 TRBV5-1 NA
CASSQVIIGAGYTF TGCGCCAGCAGCCAAGTTATCATCGGGGCGGGCTACACCTTC NA TRBJ1-2 TRBV4-1 NA
CASSYSSTNEQYF TGTGCCAGCAGTTACTCTTCTACTAACGAGCAGTACTTC NA TRBJ2-7 TRBV6-6 NA
CASSVAPTSYSYEQYF TGTGCCAGCAGCGTAGCTCCGACTAGCTACTCCTACGAGCAGTACTTC TRBD2 TRBJ2-7 TRBV9 NA
CASSSGLPYNSPLHF TGTGCCAGCAGCTCAGGGTTACCCTATAATTCACCCCTCCACTTT NA TRBJ1-6 TRBV13 NA
CASSLAGPATENNEQFF TGCGCCAGCAGCTTGGCCGGGCCCGCGACAGAAAACAATGAGCAGTTCTTC NA TRBJ2-1 TRBV5-1 medium-sized
CASSLAAGGKQYF TGTGCCAGCAGCTTGGCTGCAGGGGGGAAGCAGTACTTC NA TRBJ2-7 TRBV5-6 NA
CASSLRRTVFLSSYNEQFF TGTGCCAGCAGCTTGAGGAGGACAGTCTTCCTAAGCTCCTACAATGAGCAGTTCTTC NA TRBJ2-1 TRBV5-4 NA
CASSSNGTRNTGELFF TGCGCCAGCAGCTCGAACGGGACTAGGAACACCGGGGAGCTGTTTTTT TRBD2 TRBJ2-2 TRBV5-1 NA
CASSLWERLQEGYTF TGCGCCAGCAGCCTATGGGAACGGCTTCAGGAGGGCTACACCTTC NA TRBJ1-2 TRBV5-1 once
CASKGADIASTIYF TGTGCCAGCAAAGGCGCCGACATCGCGTCCACCATATATTTT NA TRBJ1-3 TRBV6-5 NA